The 21 T cell receptor beta chains given below trace back to one sample, sequenced in a study of shared clonotypes between healthy human individuals. Sequenced by immunoSEQ multiplex PCR; TCRdb stores in-frame clones only, minus some. The sample carries about 1 million clones, approximately 70% recorded once. The specimen sequenced was memory CD4+ T cells sorted from blood. As to subset: CD45RA-negative fraction. These receptor sequences come from a man aged 18 to 30 in good health.

The rearrangement joins TRBV5-1 to TRBJ2-1, with 9 bases aligning to TRBD1. V shed 4 bases and J 3 bases; nucleotides not matched to a gene: 5. The CDR3 spans 15 residues. Germline CDR1 SGHRS, CDR2 YFSETQ. This CDR3 is CASSPRDRDYNEQFF. Written as DNA, the CDR3 is TGCGCCAGCAGCCCCCGGGACAGGGACTACAATGAGCAGTTCTTC.

V gene TRBV6-5 combines with J gene TRBJ1-5; TRBD1 aligns across 7 bases. This CDR3 spans 13 amino acids. Germline V CDR1 and CDR2: MNHEY, SVGAGI. V lost 6 bases and J lost 1; bases outside the gene matches: 0. The CDR3 sequence is CASRQGSNQPQHF. For the CDR3, the DNA is TGTGCCAGCAGACAGGGGAGCAATCAGCCCCAGCATTTT.

As for this clone: A much larger clone is a single base away; this may be a read error. The chain employs TRBV27 and TRBJ2-7, with D unclear. Trimming pared 5 bases from V and 5 bases from J, leaving 7 bases between. The germline V gene encodes CDR1 MNHEY and CDR2 SMNVEV (reference sequence). This CDR3 region has 11 residues. The CDR3 here is CASSDWDEQYF. CDR3 bases: TGTGCCAGCAGTGACTGGGACGAGCAGTACTTC.

The chain couples TRBV10-3 to TRBJ1-5; maybe TRBD1 (6 bases). The CDR3 has 11 residues. V dropped 10 bases and J dropped 8 bases, with 12 bases sitting between them. Germline CDR1 and CDR2: ENHRY and SYGVKD. The CDR3 spells CASRTGKPQHF. CDR3 nucleotide sequence: TGTGCCAGCAGAACAGGGAAGCCCCAGCATTTT.

This clone was found many times. The chain couples TRBV30 to TRBJ1-2; D gene uncertain. Germline V gene lookup returns CDR1 GTSNPN and CDR2 SVGIG (reference sequence). This CDR3 spans 13 amino acids. Trimming removed 4 bases at V and 3 bases at J, with 12 bases between. CDR3 sequence reads: CAWTPDRDYGYTF. The CDR3 DNA follows: TGTGCCTGGACCCCCGACCGGGACTATGGCTACACCTTC.

At least ten counts were recorded for this clone. This chain uses TRBV18 with TRBJ1-5; 9 bases fit TRBD1. The CDR3 extends over 13 amino acids. Germline values: CDR1 KGHSH, CDR2 LQKENI. The ends lost 9 bases at V and 7 bases at J; junction bases unmatched: 7. This CDR3 is CASTGGLGQPQHF. CDR3 DNA sequence: TGTGCCAGTACAGGGGGCCTTGGGCAGCCCCAGCATTTT.

This clone has only one observation. V is TRBV19 and J is TRBJ2-1; no firm D call. Trimming cost V 5 bases and J 6 bases, with 5 bases left between them. The germline V gene has CDR1 LNHDA and CDR2 SQIVND (reference sequence). The CDR3 runs to 11 residues. CDR3 region: CASSERNEQFF. The CDR3 region has the DNA TGTGCCAGTAGTGAACGCAATGAGCAGTTCTTC. Full variable domain (missing parts from reference TRBV19 and TRBJ2-1): DGGITQSPKYLFRKEGQNVTLSCEQNLNHDAMYWYRQDPGQGLRLIYYSQIVNDFQKGDIAEGYSVSREKKESFPLTVTSAQKNPTAFYLCASSERNEQFFGPGTRLTVL.

This clone has more than one count but fewer than ten. Other DNA sequences in the sample encode the same CDR3. This rearrangement joins TRBV5-1 to TRBJ1-1, with 9 bases matching TRBD1. This CDR3 comprises 14 residues. With V trimmed by 4 bases and J by 4 bases, 5 bases remained unmatched. From germline, CDR1 is SGHRS and CDR2 YFSETQ. The CDR3 is CASSAQGARTEAFF. The CDR3 coding sequence is TGCGCCAGCAGCGCACAGGGGGCGCGCACTGAAGCTTTCTTT.

Points on this clone: The sample carries other DNA sequences with the same CDR3. The J gene is TRBJ1-3, the V gene TRBV9, with D unclear. The V end lost 0 bases, the J end lost 0 bases, and 4 bases lay between the germline ends. Per the germline V gene, CDR1 is SGDLS and CDR2 is YYNGEE. The CDR3 is 14 amino acids. The chain's CDR3 is CASSVGASGNTIYF. CDR3 sequence (DNA): TGTGCCAGCAGCGTAGGAGCCTCTGGAAACACCATATATTTT.

The sample holds many counts of this clone. CDR3 in DNA: TGTGCCAGCAGCGTATACCAGGGTGGATCCGGGGAGCTGTTTTTT. Amino acid sequence: CASSVYQGGSGELFF. The chain couples TRBV9 to TRBJ2-2, with D possibly TRBD1 on 5 matching bases. CDR3 length: 15 amino acids. V dropped 1 base and J dropped 6 bases, with 13 bases sitting between them. From germline, CDR1 is SGDLS and CDR2 YYNGEE.

V gene TRBV5-4 combines with J gene TRBJ1-2; no clear D. This CDR3 is built from 13 residues. The V end was cut by 4 bases, the J end by 5 bases, with 12 bases between. In germline, CDR1 is SGHNT, CDR2 YYREEE (reference sequence). The CDR3 region is CASSPDAGYGYTF. CDR3 nucleotide sequence: TGTGCCAGCAGCCCGGACGCCGGTTATGGCTACACCTTC.

The rearrangement uses TRBV5-4 and TRBJ1-2; perhaps TRBD1 as D (5 bases). This CDR3 has 13 amino acids. Trimming removed 4 bases at V and 5 bases at J, with 12 bases between. The germline V gene encodes CDR1 SGHNT and CDR2 YYREEE (reference sequence). As DNA, the CDR3 is TGTGCCAGCAGCCGGGACGGAGAATATGGCTACACCTTC. Its translation: CASSRDGEYGYTF.

The CDR3 bases are TGTGCCAGCAGTTCCGTAACAACAGGGGAGACCCAGTACTTC. Translation gives CASSSVTTGETQYF. The J gene is TRBJ2-5, the V gene TRBV5-6; D is perhaps TRBD1 (6 bases). The germline gives CDR1 SGHDT, CDR2 YYEEEE. CDR3 length: 14 residues. With 5 bases removed from V and 5 bases from J, the gap between germline ends came to 16 bases.

This clone has only a few counts. A far larger clone differs by one base, so this is likely a read error. CDR3 amino acids: CASSLDAGELFF. The CDR3 DNA reads as TGTGCCAGCAGCTTAGACGCCGGGGAGCTGTTTTTT. The chain couples TRBV5-4 to TRBJ2-2; no reliable D call. The CDR3 is 12 residues long. V was cut by 2 bases and J by 6 bases, with 5 bases left in between. CDR1 and CDR2 from the germline V gene are SGHNT and YYREEE (reference sequence).

This clone came up once. The genes are TRBV11-2 and TRBJ2-5, with D perhaps matching TRBD2 (5 bases). Between the trimmed V and J ends, which lost 3 bases and 4 bases, there was a span of 12 bases. The length of the CDR3 is 14 residues. Germline V gene data show CDR1 as SGHAT and CDR2 as FQNNGV. The CDR3 DNA reads TGTGCCAGCAGCTTGGGGTACCGGGGAGAGACCCAGTACTTC. This codes for CASSLGYRGETQYF.

This clone is a singleton in its sample. The rearrangement joins TRBV5-6 to TRBJ2-3; TRBD2 aligns across 11 bases. Per the germline V gene, CDR1 is SGHDT and CDR2 is YYEEEE. The CDR3 is made up of 16 amino acids. The ends lost 2 bases at V and 4 bases at J; junction bases unmatched: 6. The CDR3 DNA is TGTGCCAGCAGCTTAATTACTAGCGGGGGTGCAGATACGCAGTATTTT. It is translated as CASSLITSGGADTQYF.

Points on this clone: This sample includes further DNA sequences coding for the same CDR3. The chain recombines TRBV11-2 with TRBJ2-5; D gene uncertain. CDR1 and CDR2 (germline): SGHAT, FQNNGV. Trimming cost V 5 bases and J 4 bases, with 11 bases left between them. The CDR3 contains 13 residues. The CDR3 coding sequence is TGTGCCAGCAGCCCATCCACGGGAGAGACCCAGTACTTC. It encodes CASSPSTGETQYF. Complete variable domain (other parts from reference TRBV11-2 and TRBJ2-5): EAGVAQSPRYKIIEKRQSVAFWCNPISGHATLYWYQQILGQGPKLLIQFQNNGVVDDSQLPKDRFSAERLKGVDSTLKIQPAKLEDSAVYLCASSPSTGETQYFGPGTRLLVL.

V usage is TRBV6-5 and J usage is TRBJ1-5; no reliable D call. CDR3 size: 14 residues. Germline V gives CDR1 MNHEY, CDR2 SVGAGI. V was shortened by 5 bases and J by 0 bases, with 8 bases between the two germline ends. CDR3 sequence reads: CASSASYSNQPQHF. CDR3 sequence (DNA): TGTGCCAGCAGTGCGAGCTATAGCAATCAGCCCCAGCATTTT.

This chain joins TRBV18 and TRBJ1-5; no clear D gene. Looked up from germline, CDR1 is KGHSH and CDR2 is LQKENI. V shed 3 bases and J shed 3 bases, with 9 bases lying between them. This CDR3 is built from 14 residues. In nucleotides, the CDR3 is TGTGCCAGCTCACCGGGCGTGTACAATCAGCCCCAGCATTTT. This gives the protein CASSPGVYNQPQHF.

This chain links TRBV6-5 with TRBJ2-7; TRBD2 aligns across 12 bases. The CDR3 totals 14 residues. J was trimmed by 5 bases and V by 5 bases; bases with no gene match: 4. Germline lookup yields CDR1 MNHEY and CDR2 SVGAGI. For the CDR3, the DNA is TGTGCCAGCAGTGCGACTAGCGGGAGCCACGAGCAGTACTTC. Encoded protein: CASSATSGSHEQYF.

The rearrangement uses TRBV4-1 and TRBJ2-3; 7 positions match TRBD2. Losses at the gene ends were 1 base for V and 3 bases for J; bases not matched to a gene: 10. Germline lookup yields CDR1 MGHRA and CDR2 YSYEKL. The CDR3 has 17 residues. The CDR3 sequence: CASSQGGSGGRTDTQYF. The CDR3 nucleotides are TGCGCCAGCAGCCAAGGGGGGTCGGGGGGAAGGACAGATACGCAGTATTTT.